This T cell receptor (beta chain) comes out of a study of cytomegalovirus exposure and HLA in healthy donors. With regard to this clone: Its target is not known.

This CDR3 has 17 residues. V was cut by 6 bases and J by 3 bases, with 23 bases left in between. General observations from the study: A reported reduction in N-insertions relative to the roughly 700-donor mean was seen in an Asian-associated ancestry cluster in a later analysis.

Both 60 Vbeta primers and 13 Jbeta primers went into the PCR. Clones were sequenced by immunoSEQ multiplex PCR, and TCRdb holds only the in-frame ones, with some missing. Of 130,000 to 150,000 clones in the sample, around 82% were seen once. The sample was PBMCs. The receptor's source is a young woman in good health and CMV-seropositive. The J gene is TRBJ2-3, the V gene TRBV5-3; no clear D. TRBV5-3 carries the ORF label, with uncertain function. In DNA form, the CDR3 reads TGTGCCAGAATGACACTGTACGTGTCTATGTCGACAGATACGCAGTATTTT. Its protein is CARMTLYVSMSTDTQYF.